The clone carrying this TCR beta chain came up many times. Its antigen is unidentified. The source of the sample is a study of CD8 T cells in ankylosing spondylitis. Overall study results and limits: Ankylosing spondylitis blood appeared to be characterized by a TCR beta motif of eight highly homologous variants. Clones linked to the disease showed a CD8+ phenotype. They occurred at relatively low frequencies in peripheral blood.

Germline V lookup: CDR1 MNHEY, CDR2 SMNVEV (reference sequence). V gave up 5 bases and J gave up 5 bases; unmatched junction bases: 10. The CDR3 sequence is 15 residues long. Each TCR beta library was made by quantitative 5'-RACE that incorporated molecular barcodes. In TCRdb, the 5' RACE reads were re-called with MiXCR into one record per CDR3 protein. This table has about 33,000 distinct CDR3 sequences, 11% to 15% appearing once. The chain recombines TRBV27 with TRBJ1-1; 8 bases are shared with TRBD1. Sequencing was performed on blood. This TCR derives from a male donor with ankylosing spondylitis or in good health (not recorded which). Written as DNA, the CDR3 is TGTGCCAGCAGTCCATGGACAGGGAAAATTACTGAAGCTTTCTTT. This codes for CASSPWTGKITEAFF.